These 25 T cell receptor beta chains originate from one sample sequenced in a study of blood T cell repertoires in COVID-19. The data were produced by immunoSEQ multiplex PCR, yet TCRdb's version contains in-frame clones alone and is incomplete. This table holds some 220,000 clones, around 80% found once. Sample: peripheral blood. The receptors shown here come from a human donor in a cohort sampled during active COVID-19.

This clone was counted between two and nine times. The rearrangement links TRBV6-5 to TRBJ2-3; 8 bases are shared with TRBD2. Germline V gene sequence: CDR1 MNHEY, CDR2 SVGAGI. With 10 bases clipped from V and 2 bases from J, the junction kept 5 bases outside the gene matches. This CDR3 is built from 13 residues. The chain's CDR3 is CAIVAGYTDTQYF. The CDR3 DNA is TGTGCCATCGTAGCGGGGTACACAGATACGCAGTATTTT.

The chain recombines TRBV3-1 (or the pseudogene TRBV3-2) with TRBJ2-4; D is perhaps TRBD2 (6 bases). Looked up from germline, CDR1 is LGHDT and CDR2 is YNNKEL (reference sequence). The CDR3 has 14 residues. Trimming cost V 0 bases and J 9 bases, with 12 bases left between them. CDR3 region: CASSQDKEEGIQYF. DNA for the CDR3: TGTGCCAGCAGCCAAGACAAGGAGGAGGGCATTCAGTACTTC.

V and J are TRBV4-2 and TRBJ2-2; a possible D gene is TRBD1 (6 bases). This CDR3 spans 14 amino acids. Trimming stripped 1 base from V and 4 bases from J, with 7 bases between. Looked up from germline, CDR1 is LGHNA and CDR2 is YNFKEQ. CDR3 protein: CASSQAQGTGELFF. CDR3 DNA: TGTGCCAGCAGCCAAGCACAGGGCACCGGGGAGCTGTTTTTT.

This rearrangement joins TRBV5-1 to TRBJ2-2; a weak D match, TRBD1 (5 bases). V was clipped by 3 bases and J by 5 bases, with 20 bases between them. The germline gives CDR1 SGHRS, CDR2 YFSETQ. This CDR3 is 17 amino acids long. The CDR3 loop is CASSSFIQGRFTGELFF. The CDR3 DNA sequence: TGCGCCAGCAGCTCCTTTATCCAGGGAAGGTTTACCGGGGAGCTGTTTTTT.

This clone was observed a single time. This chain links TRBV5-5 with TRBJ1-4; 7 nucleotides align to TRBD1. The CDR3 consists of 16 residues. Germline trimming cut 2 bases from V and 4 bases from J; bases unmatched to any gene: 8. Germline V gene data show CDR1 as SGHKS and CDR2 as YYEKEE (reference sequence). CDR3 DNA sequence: TGTGCCAGCAGCTTAACCGGGACAGCCAATAATGAAAAACTGTTTTTT. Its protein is CASSLTGTANNEKLFF.

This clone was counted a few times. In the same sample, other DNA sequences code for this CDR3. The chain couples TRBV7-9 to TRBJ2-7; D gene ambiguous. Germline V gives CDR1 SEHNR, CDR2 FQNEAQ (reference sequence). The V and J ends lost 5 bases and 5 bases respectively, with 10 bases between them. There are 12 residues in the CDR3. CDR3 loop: CASSLSRDEQYF. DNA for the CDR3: TGTGCCAGCAGCCTCAGTCGTGACGAGCAGTACTTC.

The CDR3 reads CASSSGPGQSAEAFF. The CDR3 nucleotides are TGCGCCAGCAGCTCGGGACCGGGACAATCAGCGGAAGCTTTCTTT. The rearrangement joins TRBV5-1 to TRBJ1-1; the D gene is possibly TRBD1 (6 bases). Trimming cost V 3 bases and J 8 bases, with 20 bases left between them. Germline-derived CDR1 and CDR2 are SGHRS and YFSETQ. CDR3 size: 15 residues. The full variable domain, completed using reference TRBV5-1 and TRBJ1-1, is KAGVTQTPRYLIKTRGQQVTLSCSPISGHRSVSWYQQTPGQGLQFLFEYFSETQRNKGNFPGRFSGRQFSNSRSEMNVSTLELGDSALYLCASSSGPGQSAEAFFGQGTRLTVV.

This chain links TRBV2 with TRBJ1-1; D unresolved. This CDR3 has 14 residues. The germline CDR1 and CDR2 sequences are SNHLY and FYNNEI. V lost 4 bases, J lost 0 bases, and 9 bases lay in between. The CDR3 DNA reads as TGTGCCAGCAGTGGTGGAGATATGAACACTGAAGCTTTCTTT. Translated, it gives CASSGGDMNTEAFF. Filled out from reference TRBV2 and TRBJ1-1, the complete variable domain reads EPEVTQTPSHQVTQMGQEVILRCVPISNHLYFYWYRQILGQKVEFLVSFYNNEISEKSEIFDDQFSVERPDGSNFTLKIRSTKLEDSAMYFCASSGGDMNTEAFFGQGTRLTVV.

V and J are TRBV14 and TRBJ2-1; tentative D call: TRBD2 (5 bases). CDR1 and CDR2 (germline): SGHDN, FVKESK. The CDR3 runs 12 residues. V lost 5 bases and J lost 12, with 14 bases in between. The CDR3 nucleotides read TGTGCCAGCAGCTTTGCGGGTACCCGGCAGTTCTTC. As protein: CASSFAGTRQFF. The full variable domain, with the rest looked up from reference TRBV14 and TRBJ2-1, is EAGVTQFPSHSVIEKGQTVTLRCDPISGHDNLYWYRRVMGKEIKFLLHFVKESKQDESGMPNNRFLAERTGGTYSTLKVQPAELEDSGVYFCASSFAGTRQFFGPGTRLTVL.

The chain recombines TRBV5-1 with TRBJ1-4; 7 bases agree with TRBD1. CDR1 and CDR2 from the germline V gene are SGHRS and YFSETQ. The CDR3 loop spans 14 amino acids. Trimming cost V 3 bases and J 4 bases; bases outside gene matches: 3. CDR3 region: CASSSGTVNEKLFF. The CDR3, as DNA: TGCGCCAGCAGCTCAGGGACAGTTAATGAAAAACTGTTTTTT.

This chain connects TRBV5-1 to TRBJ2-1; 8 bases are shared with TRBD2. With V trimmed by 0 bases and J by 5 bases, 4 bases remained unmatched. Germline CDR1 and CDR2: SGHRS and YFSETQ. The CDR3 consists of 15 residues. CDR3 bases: TGCGCCAGCAGCTTGGCCAGCGGGGGCCACAATGAGCAGTTCTTC. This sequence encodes CASSLASGGHNEQFF.

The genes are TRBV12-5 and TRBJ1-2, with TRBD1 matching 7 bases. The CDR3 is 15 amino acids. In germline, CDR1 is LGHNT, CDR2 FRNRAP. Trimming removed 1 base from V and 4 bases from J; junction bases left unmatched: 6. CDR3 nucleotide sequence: TGTGCTAGTGGTTTGGCCGAGGGACAGATCTATGGCTACACCTTC. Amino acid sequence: CASGLAEGQIYGYTF.

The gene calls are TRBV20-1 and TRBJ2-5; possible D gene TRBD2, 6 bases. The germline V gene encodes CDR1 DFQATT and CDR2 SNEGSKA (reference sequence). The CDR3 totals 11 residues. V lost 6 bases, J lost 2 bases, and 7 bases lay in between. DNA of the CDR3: TGCAGTGCGGAGGGACAAGAGACCCAGTACTTC. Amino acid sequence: CSAEGQETQYF.

As DNA, the CDR3 is TGCGCCAGCAGCTTGCCGAAAGGGACTAGCGGAGGGGGTACGGATGAGCAGTTCTTC. This gives the protein CASSLPKGTSGGGTDEQFF. The chain recombines TRBV5-1 with TRBJ2-1, with 11 bases lining up with TRBD2. This CDR3 is built from 19 residues. Germline CDR1 SGHRS, CDR2 YFSETQ. J was trimmed by 8 bases and V by 1 base; bases with no gene match: 17.

CDR3 residues: CASSLDQSYEQYF. CDR3 DNA: TGTGCCAGCAGCTTAGATCAGTCTTACGAGCAGTACTTC. The V call is TRBV7-9, the J call TRBJ2-7; D ambiguous. The CDR3 has 13 residues. V was clipped by 1 base and J by 4 bases, with 8 bases between them. CDR1 is SEHNR, CDR2 FQNEAQ, per germline (reference sequence).

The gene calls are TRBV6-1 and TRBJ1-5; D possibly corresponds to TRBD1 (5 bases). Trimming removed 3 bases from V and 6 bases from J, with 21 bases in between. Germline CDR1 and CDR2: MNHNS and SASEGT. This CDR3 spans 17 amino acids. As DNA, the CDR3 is TGTGCCAGCAGTGAGAGCGGGGGGGACCCCGGAGGTCAGCCCCAGCATTTT. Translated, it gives CASSESGGDPGGQPQHF.

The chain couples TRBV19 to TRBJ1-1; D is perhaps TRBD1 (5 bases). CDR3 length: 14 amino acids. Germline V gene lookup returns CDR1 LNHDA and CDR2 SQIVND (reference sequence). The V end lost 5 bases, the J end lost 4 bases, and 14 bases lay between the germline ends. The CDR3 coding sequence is TGTGCCAGTAGTGAGACAGCGCGTGGCACTGAAGCTTTCTTT. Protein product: CASSETARGTEAFF.

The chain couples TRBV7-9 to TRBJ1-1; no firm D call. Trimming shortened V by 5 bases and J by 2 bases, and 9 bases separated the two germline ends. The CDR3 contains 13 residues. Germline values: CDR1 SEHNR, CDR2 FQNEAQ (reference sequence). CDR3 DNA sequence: TGTGCCAGCAGCCCTCCACTTAACACTGAAGCTTTCTTT. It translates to CASSPPLNTEAFF. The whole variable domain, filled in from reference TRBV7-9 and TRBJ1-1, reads DTGVSQNPRHKITKRGQNVTFRCDPISEHNRLYWYRQTLGQGPEFLTYFQNEAQLEKSRLLSDRFSAERPKGSFSTLEIQRTEQGDSAMYLCASSPPLNTEAFFGQGTRLTVV.

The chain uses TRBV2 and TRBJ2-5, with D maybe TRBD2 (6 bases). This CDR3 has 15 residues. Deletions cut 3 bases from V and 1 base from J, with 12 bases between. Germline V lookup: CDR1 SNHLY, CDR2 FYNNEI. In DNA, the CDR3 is TGTGCCAGCAGTGATATCGGGGGACTCCAAGAGACCCAGTACTTC. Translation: CASSDIGGLQETQYF. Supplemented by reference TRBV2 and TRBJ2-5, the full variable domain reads EPEVTQTPSHQVTQMGQEVILRCVPISNHLYFYWYRQILGQKVEFLVSFYNNEISEKSEIFDDQFSVERPDGSNFTLKIRSTKLEDSAMYFCASSDIGGLQETQYFGPGTRLLVL.

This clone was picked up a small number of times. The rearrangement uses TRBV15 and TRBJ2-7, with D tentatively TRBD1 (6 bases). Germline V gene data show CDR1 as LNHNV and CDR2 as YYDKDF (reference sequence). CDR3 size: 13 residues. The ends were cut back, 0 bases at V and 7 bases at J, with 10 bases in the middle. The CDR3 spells CATSRDHREEQYF. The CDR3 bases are TGTGCCACCAGCAGAGATCACAGGGAAGAGCAGTACTTC.

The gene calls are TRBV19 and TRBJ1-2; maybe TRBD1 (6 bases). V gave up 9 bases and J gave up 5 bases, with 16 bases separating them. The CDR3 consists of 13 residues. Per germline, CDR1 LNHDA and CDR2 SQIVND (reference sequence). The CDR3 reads CASQGLQGYGYTF. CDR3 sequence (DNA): TGTGCCAGCCAGGGGCTGCAAGGGTATGGCTACACCTTC.

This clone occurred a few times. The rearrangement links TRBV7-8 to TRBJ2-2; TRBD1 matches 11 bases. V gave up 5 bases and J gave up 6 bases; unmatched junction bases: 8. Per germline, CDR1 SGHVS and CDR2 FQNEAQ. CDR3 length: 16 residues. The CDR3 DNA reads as TGTGCCAGCAGCCCCCGCATGGGACAGGGGGCCGGGGAGCTGTTTTTT. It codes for CASSPRMGQGAGELFF.

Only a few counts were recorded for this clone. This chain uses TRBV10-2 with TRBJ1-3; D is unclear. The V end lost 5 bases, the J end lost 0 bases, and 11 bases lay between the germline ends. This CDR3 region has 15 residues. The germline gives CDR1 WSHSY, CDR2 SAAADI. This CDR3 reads CASSKRPDSGNTIYF. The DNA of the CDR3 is TGCGCCAGCAGTAAGCGGCCGGACTCTGGAAACACCATATATTTT.

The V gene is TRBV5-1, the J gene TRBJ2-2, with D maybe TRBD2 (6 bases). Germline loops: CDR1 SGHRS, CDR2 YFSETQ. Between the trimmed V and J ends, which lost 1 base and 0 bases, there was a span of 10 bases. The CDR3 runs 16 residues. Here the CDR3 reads CASSLLGGANTGELFF. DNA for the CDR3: TGCGCCAGCAGCTTGCTAGGCGGGGCGAACACCGGGGAGCTGTTTTTT.

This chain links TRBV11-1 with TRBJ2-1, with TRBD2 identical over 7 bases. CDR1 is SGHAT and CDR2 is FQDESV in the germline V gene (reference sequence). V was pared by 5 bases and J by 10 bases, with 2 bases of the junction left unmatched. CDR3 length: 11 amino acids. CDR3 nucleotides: TGTGCCAGCAGCCCCGGGGGGGAGCAGTTCTTC. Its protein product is CASSPGGEQFF.